A single sample is the source of the 16 T cell receptor beta chains below, sequenced in a study of shared clonotypes between healthy human individuals. TCRdb's copy holds only in-frame clones and misses some; the assay was immunoSEQ multiplex PCR. Of millions of clones detected, approximately 95% appear once; the ten largest clones hold 0.1% to 0.15%. The sequenced sample was naive CD4+ T cells sorted from blood. Described subset: CD45RA+ positively selected. These receptor sequences come from a man aged 18 to 30 in good health.

The chain carries TRBV28 and TRBJ1-2, with TRBD1 as a possible D gene (6 bases). This CDR3 contains 14 residues. V was pared by 5 bases and J by 8 bases, with 18 bases between. Germline-derived CDR1 and CDR2 are MDHEN and SYDVKM. CDR3: CASSPRRGGWGYTF. CDR3 coding DNA: TGTGCCAGCAGTCCCCGGAGGGGGGGCTGGGGCTACACCTTC.

This clone turned up a few times. The chain couples TRBV6-1 to TRBJ1-2; TRBD1 matches 9 bases. This CDR3 is built from 14 residues. Germline values: CDR1 MNHNS, CDR2 SASEGT. V was pared by 7 bases and J by 8 bases, with 11 bases of the junction left unmatched. In DNA, the CDR3 is TGTGCCAGCACCGGGACAGGGACTGGGAGGGGCTACACCTTC. Protein: CASTGTGTGRGYTF.

The gene calls are TRBV7-9 and TRBJ2-3; the D is unclear. The length of the CDR3 is 15 residues. Germline CDR1 SEHNR, CDR2 FQNEAQ (reference sequence). Deletions cut 11 bases from V and 3 bases from J, with 21 bases between. The DNA for the CDR3 is TGTGCCGGAACCGGGCTTCTTATTTCGACAGATACGCAGTATTTT. Translated, it gives CAGTGLLISTDTQYF.

Concerning this clone: This specimen includes other DNA sequences encoding the same CDR3. This sequence joins TRBV19 and TRBJ2-3; tentatively, D is TRBD2 (6 bases). The CDR3 loop spans 12 amino acids. Trimming cost V 6 bases and J 5 bases, with 9 bases left between them. Germline V lookup: CDR1 LNHDA, CDR2 SQIVND (reference sequence). The CDR3 region has the DNA TGTGCCAGTAGCCCCGGGGGAGATACGCAGTATTTT. Protein: CASSPGGDTQYF.

The rearrangement links TRBV18 to TRBJ1-1, with D possibly matching TRBD1 (6 bases). This CDR3 spans 14 amino acids. CDR1 and CDR2 (germline): KGHSH, LQKENI. Trimming took off 4 bases at V and 0 bases at J, with 9 bases between the two ends. CDR3 DNA: TGTGCCAGCTCACAGACAGGCATGAACACTGAAGCTTTCTTT. Its protein is CASSQTGMNTEAFF.

The V call is TRBV19, the J call TRBJ2-7; tentative D call: TRBD2 (5 bases). CDR1 is LNHDA, CDR2 SQIVND, per germline (reference sequence). V was cut by 5 bases and J by 2 bases, with 13 bases left in between. The CDR3 is 14 residues long. CDR3 sequence: CASSRGGSAYEQYF. CDR3 sequence (DNA): TGTGCCAGTAGTCGTGGAGGCTCAGCCTACGAGCAGTACTTC. The complete variable domain, with remaining parts taken from reference TRBV19 and TRBJ2-7, reads DGGITQSPKYLFRKEGQNVTLSCEQNLNHDAMYWYRQDPGQGLRLIYYSQIVNDFQKGDIAEGYSVSREKKESFPLTVTSAQKNPTAFYLCASSRGGSAYEQYFGPGTRLTVT.

This chain uses TRBV6-4 with TRBJ1-5; TRBD1 aligns across 7 bases. The CDR3 extends over 21 amino acids. The germline V gene has CDR1 MRHNA and CDR2 SNTAGT. The ends lost 2 bases at V and 2 bases at J; junction bases unmatched: 21. Here the CDR3 DNA reads TGTGCCAGCAGTGACAAGGGGGCCCTGGCAGGGGCAATATACGGCAATCAGCCCCAGCATTTT. Protein: CASSDKGALAGAIYGNQPQHF.

The chain employs TRBV6-1 and TRBJ1-2, with TRBD1 matching 9 bases. The V segment lost 7 bases and the J segment 11 bases; nucleotides outside the gene matches: 11. CDR1 is MNHNS and CDR2 is SASEGT in the germline V gene. There are 13 residues in the CDR3. The CDR3 reads CASTISGTGLYTF. CDR3 bases: TGTGCCAGCACCATCTCCGGGACAGGGTTATACACCTTC.

V usage is TRBV10-3 and J usage is TRBJ2-5, with 7 bases matching TRBD1. V gave up 2 bases and J gave up 5 bases; unmatched junction bases: 8. Germline V lookup: CDR1 ENHRY, CDR2 SYGVKD. CDR3 length: 15 residues. In DNA, the CDR3 is TGTGCCATCAGTGAGCTAGAGGGGGCTGGGGAGACCCAGTACTTC. This codes for CAISELEGAGETQYF.

This chain connects TRBV6-5 to TRBJ1-1; no reliable D call. V was cut by 5 bases and J by 4 bases, with 11 bases left in between. The germline V gene has CDR1 MNHEY and CDR2 SVGAGI. The CDR3 covers 13 residues. As DNA, the CDR3 is TGTGCCAGCAGTCGGACGGGAACCACTGAAGCTTTCTTT. Protein sequence: CASSRTGTTEAFF.

Only one count was recorded for this clone. V gene TRBV28 combines with J gene TRBJ1-1, with TRBD1 matching 8 bases. Losses at the gene ends were 8 bases for V and 3 bases for J; bases not matched to a gene: 14. CDR1 is MDHEN and CDR2 is SYDVKM in the germline V gene. The CDR3 loop spans 16 amino acids. CDR3 region: CASGSAATGADTEAFF. The CDR3 DNA is TGTGCCAGCGGAAGCGCCGCGACAGGGGCGGACACTGAAGCTTTCTTT.

This rearrangement joins TRBV7-9 to TRBJ2-5, with 14 bases aligning to TRBD2. There are 15 residues in the CDR3. The V gene's germline CDR1 is SEHNR and CDR2 FQNEAQ (reference sequence). With V trimmed by 5 bases and J by 5 bases, 4 bases remained unmatched. CDR3 loop: CASSLTSGRAETQYF. In DNA, the CDR3 is TGTGCCAGCAGCCTGACTAGCGGGAGGGCGGAGACCCAGTACTTC. Full variable domain (rest looked up from reference TRBV7-9 and TRBJ2-5): DTGVSQNPRHKITKRGQNVTFRCDPISEHNRLYWYRQTLGQGPEFLTYFQNEAQLEKSRLLSDRFSAERPKGSFSTLEIQRTEQGDSAMYLCASSLTSGRAETQYFGPGTRLLVL.

J is TRBJ1-1 and V is TRBV7-6, with 8 bases lining up with TRBD1. The CDR3 consists of 14 residues. V shed 3 bases, J shed 2 bases, and the junction held 2 bases outside the gene matches. Per the germline V gene, CDR1 is SGHVS and CDR2 is FNYEAQ. The CDR3 reads CASSLGQVNTEAFF. CDR3 DNA: TGTGCCAGCAGCTTGGGACAGGTAAACACTGAAGCTTTCTTT.

This clone has more than one count but fewer than ten. At the DNA level, this CDR3 is encoded by other sequences in the same sample as well. The chain uses TRBV6-5 and TRBJ1-2; 10 nucleotides match TRBD1. Germline trimming cut 6 bases from V and 4 bases from J; bases unmatched to any gene: 2. CDR1 and CDR2 (germline): MNHEY, SVGAGI. CDR3 length equals 13 residues. CDR3 DNA sequence: TGTGCCAGCAGCAGGACAGGGGGCTATGGCTACACCTTC. Encoded protein: CASSRTGGYGYTF.

The chain is built from TRBV30 and TRBJ2-3; the match to TRBD2 covers 14 bases. Germline values: CDR1 GTSNPN, CDR2 SVGIG (reference sequence). The length of the CDR3 is 14 residues. V trimming: 3 bases; J trimming: 8 bases; junction bases outside the gene matches: 4. CDR3 protein: CAWRGLAGGRTQYF. The CDR3 nucleotides read TGTGCCTGGAGAGGACTAGCGGGAGGACGTACGCAGTATTTT.

The V gene is TRBV2, the J gene TRBJ1-6; the D gene is possibly TRBD1 (6 bases). Germline CDR1 is SNHLY and CDR2 is FYNNEI. The CDR3 is 15 amino acids. V was cut by 7 bases and J by 7 bases, with 17 bases left in between. This CDR3 is CASTPGQGNNSPLHF. In DNA form, the CDR3 reads TGTGCCAGCACCCCTGGGCAGGGGAACAATTCACCCCTCCACTTT.